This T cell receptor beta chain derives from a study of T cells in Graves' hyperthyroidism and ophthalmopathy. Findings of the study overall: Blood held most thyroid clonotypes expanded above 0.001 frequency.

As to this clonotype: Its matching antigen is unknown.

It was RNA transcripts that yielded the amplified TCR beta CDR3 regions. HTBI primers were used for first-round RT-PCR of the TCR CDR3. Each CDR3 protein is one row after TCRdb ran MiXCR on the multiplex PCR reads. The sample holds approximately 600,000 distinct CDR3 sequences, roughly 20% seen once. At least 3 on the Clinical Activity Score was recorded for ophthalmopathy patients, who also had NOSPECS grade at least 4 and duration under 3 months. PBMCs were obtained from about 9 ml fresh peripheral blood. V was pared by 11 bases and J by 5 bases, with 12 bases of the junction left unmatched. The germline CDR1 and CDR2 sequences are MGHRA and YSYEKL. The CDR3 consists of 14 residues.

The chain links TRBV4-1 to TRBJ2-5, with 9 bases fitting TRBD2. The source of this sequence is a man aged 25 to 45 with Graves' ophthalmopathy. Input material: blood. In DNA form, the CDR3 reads TGCGCCTTCCCTACAGCGGGAGGCGAGGAGACCCAGTACTTC. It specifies CAFPTAGGEETQYF.